This passage covers 16 T cell receptor beta chains from one sample sequenced in a study of T cells in Graves' hyperthyroidism and ophthalmopathy. The investigators amplified TCR beta CDR3 regions from RNA transcripts. First-round RT-PCR with HTBI primers amplified the TCR CDR3 region. TCRdb itself ran the multiplex PCR reads through MiXCR, one entry per CDR3 protein. The sample lists a few hundred thousand distinct CDR3 sequences, about 43% seen once, with more than 7% in the top ten. Sequenced material: peripheral blood or thyroid tissue (not recorded which). These receptors were obtained from a woman younger than 30 with Graves' hyperthyroidism.

V gene TRBV24-1 combines with J gene TRBJ2-5, with TRBD1 identical over 10 bases. V dropped 1 base and J dropped 5; count of bases not matched to a gene: 9. The CDR3 contains 17 residues. CDR1 and CDR2 from the germline V gene are KGHDR and SFDVKD. CDR3: CATSDFRPTGGAETQYF. The CDR3 nucleotides read TGTGCCACCAGTGATTTTCGCCCGACAGGGGGCGCGGAGACCCAGTACTTC.

This clonotype has more than one count but fewer than ten. One base away lies a much larger clone, so this may be a sequencing read error. The V gene is TRBV10-2, the J gene TRBJ1-3; TRBD1 matches at 8 bases. V lost 3 bases, J lost 0 bases, and 1 base stayed unmatched. Germline V gene sequence: CDR1 WSHSY, CDR2 SAAADI. The CDR3 has 15 amino acids. The CDR3, as DNA: TGCGCCAGCAGTGAAGACAGGGGCTCTGGAAACACCATATATTTT. It yields the protein CASSEDRGSGNTIYF.

V is TRBV5-6 and J is TRBJ2-5; D perhaps matches TRBD1 (6 bases). Germline CDR1 reads SGHDT; CDR2 reads YYEEEE. Trimming took off 4 bases at V and 2 bases at J, with 21 bases between the two ends. CDR3 length: 17 amino acids. CDR3 DNA: TGTGCCAGCAGCCTAGGGGGTGCACAGGCGCGACAAGAGACCCAGTACTTC. This encodes CASSLGGAQARQETQYF. Full variable domain (outside the CDR3, taken from reference TRBV5-6 and TRBJ2-5): DAGVTQSPTHLIKTRGQQVTLRCSPKSGHDTVSWYQQALGQGPQFIFQYYEEEERQRGNFPDRFSGHQFPNYSSELNVNALLLGDSALYLCASSLGGAQARQETQYFGPGTRLLVL.

The chain recombines TRBV5-1 with TRBJ1-1; a weak D match, TRBD1 (5 bases). V was trimmed by 1 base and J by 0 bases, leaving 10 bases between them. Germline V gives CDR1 SGHRS, CDR2 YFSETQ. The CDR3 has 15 residues. The DNA of the CDR3 is TGCGCCAGCAGCTTGCAACAGGAGATGAACACTGAAGCTTTCTTT. Amino acid sequence: CASSLQQEMNTEAFF.

V gene TRBV27 combines with J gene TRBJ2-7; D unclear. Germline CDR1 MNHEY, CDR2 SMNVEV (reference sequence). Trimming took 8 bases from V and 2 from J, leaving 13 bases between them. CDR3 length equals 13 residues. The CDR3 reads CASRIEGTYEQYF. DNA of the CDR3: TGTGCCAGCCGCATCGAAGGCACCTACGAGCAGTACTTC.

Concerning this clonotype itself: One end of the junction is discordant with germline, which a read error may explain. The CDR3 nucleotides read TGTGCCAGCAGTCTCCCCGGGGGAGGAACTGAAGCTCTCTTT. Translated: CASSLPGGGTEALF. The chain links TRBV2 to TRBJ1-1; weak D call: TRBD1 (5 bases). The CDR3 sequence is 14 residues long. Per the germline V gene, CDR1 is SNHLY and CDR2 is FYNNEI.

The genes are TRBV7-9 and TRBJ1-3; D may be TRBD1 (6 bases). In germline, CDR1 is SEHNR, CDR2 FQNEAQ (reference sequence). The ends were cut back, 5 bases at V and 0 bases at J, with 14 bases in the middle. The CDR3 has 16 amino acids. CDR3 bases: TGTGCCAGCAGCCGCCGGGACATCCTCTCTGGAAACACCATATATTTT. Amino acid sequence: CASSRRDILSGNTIYF.

This clonotype was detected many times. DNA of the CDR3: TGCGCCAGCAGCCCCTGGGACAGGGAAACGAACGAGCAGTACTTC. Protein: CASSPWDRETNEQYF. The chain links TRBV5-1 to TRBJ2-7, with TRBD1 matching 9 bases. The length of the CDR3 is 15 residues. Per germline, CDR1 SGHRS and CDR2 YFSETQ. The trim removed 4 bases at V and 5 bases at J, leaving 10 bases unmatched.

The chain couples TRBV20-1 to TRBJ1-1, with a possible D match to TRBD1 (5 bases). Trimming cost V 6 bases and J 8 bases, with 16 bases left between them. There are 12 residues in the CDR3. CDR1 and CDR2 (germline): DFQATT, SNEGSKA (reference sequence). CDR3 in amino acids: CSASRDELEAFF. CDR3 bases: TGCAGTGCGTCGCGGGACGAACTCGAAGCTTTCTTT.

The J gene is TRBJ2-2, the V gene TRBV19, with D perhaps matching TRBD2 (5 bases). The CDR3 covers 12 residues. From germline, CDR1 is LNHDA and CDR2 SQIVND (reference sequence). V shed 4 bases and J shed 11 bases, with 11 bases lying between them. Written as DNA, the CDR3 is TGTGCCAGTAGTAACAGAGACTACGAGCTGTTTTTT. Its protein is CASSNRDYELFF.

This clonotype was counted ten times or more. The rearrangement joins TRBV20-1 to TRBJ1-5; D unclear. V was shortened by 3 bases and J by 6 bases, with 9 bases between the two germline ends. This CDR3 is 12 amino acids long. The V gene's germline CDR1 is DFQATT and CDR2 SNEGSKA (reference sequence). CDR3 bases: TGCAGTGCTAGCAGCTTAGGTCAGCCCCAGCATTTT. It codes for CSASSLGQPQHF.

In the case of this clonotype: This may stem from a read error, because a much larger clone lies one nucleotide away. The CDR3 does not end in the conserved phenylalanine or tryptophan, so this is likely a read error. The CDR3 protein is CASLDPQETQYI. CDR3 in DNA: TGTGCCAGCTTGGATCCCCAAGAGACCCAGTACATC. The genes are TRBV6-2 or TRBV6-3 and TRBJ2-5; D is unresolved. Trimming pared 8 bases from V and 1 base from J, leaving 8 bases between. The CDR3 runs to 12 residues. Germline-derived CDR1 and CDR2 are MNHEY and SVGEGT.

In this sample, this clonotype turned up many times. This chain uses TRBV16 with TRBJ2-5, with 9 bases identical to TRBD1. The CDR3 is made up of 16 amino acids. Germline values: CDR1 KGHSY, CDR2 FQNENV. V lost 1 base to trimming and J lost 5 bases; unmatched junction nucleotides: 8. As DNA, the CDR3 is TGTGCCAGCAGCCAATACCGGACAGGGGTAGACGAGACCCAGTACTTC. Protein product: CASSQYRTGVDETQYF.

In regard to this clonotype: A read error is possible here, since a much larger clone lies one base away. The conserved closing phenylalanine or tryptophan is absent in this CDR3, likely reflecting a read error. V gene TRBV29-1 combines with J gene TRBJ2-7; D remains ambiguous. The CDR3 covers 12 residues. CDR1 and CDR2 from the germline V gene are SQVTM and ANQGSEA. Trimming removed 7 bases at V and 0 bases at J, with 10 bases between. The CDR3 here is CSGQSDSYEQYL. CDR3 DNA: TGCAGCGGCCAGAGCGACTCCTACGAGCAGTACCTC.

As for this clonotype: A much larger clone differs by one base, so this may be a read error. This chain joins TRBV19 and TRBJ2-7; 14 nucleotides match TRBD2. The germline gives CDR1 LNHDA, CDR2 SQIVND (reference sequence). This CDR3 contains 15 residues. CDR3 loop: CAGSLPGLAGDEQYF. CDR3 in DNA: TGTGCCGGTAGTTTACCGGGACTAGCGGGAGATGAGCAGTACTTC.

A remark on this clonotype: Likely a read error: the CDR3 ends without its conserved phenylalanine or tryptophan. This chain links TRBV27 with TRBJ2-7; 11 nucleotides agree with TRBD2. Trimming at V came to 6 bases and at J to 3 bases, leaving 7 bases not matched to a gene. The CDR3 loop spans 15 amino acids. Looked up from germline, CDR1 is MNHEY and CDR2 is SMNVEV (reference sequence). The CDR3 nucleotides read TGTGCCAGCAGCACCCTAGCGGGAGGCCTCTACGAGCAGTACTAC. This codes for CASSTLAGGLYEQYY.